Presented here are 24 T cell receptor beta chains from one specimen sequenced in a study of blood T cell repertoires in COVID-19. Method: immunoSEQ multiplex PCR; TCRdb's copy keeps in-frame clones and lacks some. The sample records about 290,000 clones, about 89% being singletons. Sequencing input: peripheral blood. The receptors stem from a man aged 35 to 55 with acute or convalescent COVID-19.

V is TRBV7-8 and J is TRBJ2-1; 12 nucleotides agree with TRBD2. Germline trimming cut 5 bases from V and 12 bases from J; bases unmatched to any gene: 8. Germline CDR1 is SGHVS and CDR2 is FQNEAQ. CDR3 length equals 14 residues. Here the CDR3 DNA reads TGTGCCAGCAGCCCCAGGACTAGCGGGGAGGGGCAGTTCTTC. This encodes CASSPRTSGEGQFF.

This sequence joins TRBV28 and TRBJ1-2; 7 positions agree with TRBD1. Germline V gene lookup returns CDR1 MDHEN and CDR2 SYDVKM. With 6 bases clipped from V and 8 bases from J, the junction kept 9 bases outside the gene matches. This CDR3 spans 13 amino acids. The CDR3 protein is CASSGTARRGYTF. The CDR3 nucleotides read TGTGCCAGCAGCGGGACAGCCCGGAGGGGCTACACCTTC.

The rearrangement links TRBV24-1 to TRBJ2-3, with TRBD1 as a possible D gene (6 bases). V lost 5 bases and J 2 bases, leaving 13 bases between the germline ends. The CDR3 sequence is 15 residues long. Germline CDR1 and CDR2: KGHDR and SFDVKD. CDR3 sequence reads: CATSGLRGYTDTQYF. The CDR3 coding sequence is TGTGCCACCAGTGGCTTGAGGGGGTACACAGATACGCAGTATTTT.

The CDR3 sequence: CASSLAAELNTIYF. The CDR3 nucleotides read TGTGCCAGCAGCTTAGCGGCAGAATTAAACACCATATATTTT. V gene TRBV7-6 combines with J gene TRBJ1-3; the D is unclear. The length of the CDR3 is 14 residues. Trimming shortened V by 0 bases and J by 6 bases, and 9 bases separated the two germline ends. Per germline, CDR1 SGHVS and CDR2 FNYEAQ.

V usage is TRBV19 and J usage is TRBJ1-2, with a tentative D call TRBD1 (5 bases). CDR3 length equals 15 residues. Per germline, CDR1 LNHDA and CDR2 SQIVND (reference sequence). Trimming took 3 bases from V and 3 from J, leaving 14 bases between them. The CDR3 reads CASSILGEAYYGYTF. The CDR3 DNA is TGTGCCAGTAGTATCCTGGGGGAGGCGTACTATGGCTACACCTTC.

The V and J genes are TRBV5-4 and TRBJ2-3; 8 positions match TRBD2. After removal of 4 bases from V and 4 bases from J, the junction contained 5 bases not matched to a gene. The CDR3 is 14 residues long. Germline lookup yields CDR1 SGHNT and CDR2 YYREEE (reference sequence). CDR3 in DNA: TGTGCCAGCAGCCCGGGGGGGGCGGCAGATACGCAGTATTTT. This translates into CASSPGGAADTQYF.

This clone occurred once. The chain carries TRBV10-3 and TRBJ1-5; 8 bases agree with TRBD1. This CDR3 region has 16 residues. Germline assignment: CDR1 ENHRY and CDR2 SYGVKD. V dropped 2 bases and J dropped 2; count of bases not matched to a gene: 5. The CDR3 loop reads CAISEAGGGGNQPQHF. As DNA, the CDR3 is TGTGCCATCAGTGAGGCAGGGGGCGGGGGCAATCAGCCCCAGCATTTT.

V gene TRBV4-2 combines with J gene TRBJ2-2; TRBD2 agrees at 13 bases. The CDR3 totals 16 residues. CDR1 and CDR2 from the germline V gene are LGHNA and YNFKEQ. Trimming took 7 bases from V and 5 from J; bases not matched to a gene: 7. The CDR3 is CASNLGLAGITGELFF. Written as DNA, the CDR3 is TGTGCCAGCAACTTGGGACTAGCGGGGATTACCGGGGAGCTGTTTTTT.

This chain links TRBV12-3 or TRBV12-4 with TRBJ1-4; no clear D. The germline V and J ends were trimmed by 7 bases and 0 bases, with 3 bases remaining between them. CDR3 length: 12 amino acids. Here the CDR3 DNA reads TGTGCCAGCACCGCAACTAATGAAAAACTGTTTTTT. Encoded protein: CASTATNEKLFF.

This sequence joins TRBV2 and TRBJ2-1; 13 positions agree with TRBD2. In germline, CDR1 is SNHLY, CDR2 FYNNEI. V shed 3 bases and J 9 bases; nucleotides not matched to a gene: 8. The CDR3 is made up of 16 amino acids. The CDR3, as DNA: TGTGCCAGCAGTGACCTGGGACTAGCGGGGTCCCGTGAGCAGTTCTTC. This codes for CASSDLGLAGSREQFF.

This chain connects TRBV2 to TRBJ1-1, with 7 positions matching TRBD1. Trimming at V came to 5 bases and at J to 2 bases, leaving 5 bases not matched to a gene. Germline V gene sequence: CDR1 SNHLY, CDR2 FYNNEI. This CDR3 is 14 amino acids long. This CDR3 is CASSPTGVNTEAFF. The CDR3 nucleotides read TGTGCCAGCAGTCCTACAGGGGTTAACACTGAAGCTTTCTTT.

For the CDR3, the DNA is TGTGCCAGCAGCCGGACAGGTTCTGGGGCCAACGTCCTGACTTTC. Residues: CASSRTGSGANVLTF. The J gene is TRBJ2-6, the V gene TRBV5-4; 7 nucleotides match TRBD1. The CDR3 has 15 residues. Germline CDR1 and CDR2: SGHNT and YYREEE (reference sequence). The V gene end was trimmed by 4 bases and the J gene end by 1 base; junction bases not matched to a gene: 2. Combining the CDR3 with reference TRBV5-4 and TRBJ2-6 gives the whole variable domain ETGVTQSPTHLIKTRGQQVTLRCSSQSGHNTVSWYQQALGQGPQFIFQYYREEENGRGNFPPRFSGLQFPNYSSELNVNALELDDSALYLCASSRTGSGANVLTFGAGSRLTVL.

The chain has TRBV2 and TRBJ1-2; possible D gene TRBD1, 6 bases. V lost 6 bases and J lost 4, with 15 bases in between. Germline V gene lookup returns CDR1 SNHLY and CDR2 FYNNEI. The CDR3 is 14 residues long. The CDR3 is CASSSGGVGYGYTF. The CDR3 DNA reads TGTGCCAGCAGCAGTGGGGGCGTCGGCTATGGCTACACCTTC.

Turning to this clone: In the same sample, other DNA sequences code for this CDR3. The chain is built from TRBV11-2 and TRBJ2-1; possible D gene TRBD2, 5 bases. CDR1 is SGHAT, CDR2 FQNNGV, per germline. Deletions cut 0 bases from V and 0 bases from J, with 6 bases between. The CDR3 contains 15 residues. The CDR3 loop is CASSLEGSSYNEQFF. CDR3 nucleotides: TGTGCCAGCAGCTTAGAAGGGAGCTCCTACAATGAGCAGTTCTTC.

The chain combines TRBV5-1 with TRBJ1-1; possibly TRBD1 for D (5 bases). CDR3 size: 14 residues. Trimming took off 4 bases at V and 1 base at J, with 11 bases between the two ends. CDR1 is SGHRS, CDR2 YFSETQ, per germline. The CDR3 is CASSPDMRNTEAFF. The CDR3 region has the DNA TGCGCCAGCAGCCCGGACATGAGGAACACTGAAGCTTTCTTT.

The CDR3 sequence: CASSQEYGQGVYEQYF. Written as DNA, the CDR3 is TGTGCCAGCAGCCAAGAATACGGACAGGGTGTCTACGAGCAGTACTTC. The chain uses TRBV4-2 and TRBJ2-7; 8 positions match TRBD1. Germline trimming cut 0 bases from V and 3 bases from J; bases unmatched to any gene: 7. The CDR3 sequence is 16 residues long. The germline gives CDR1 LGHNA, CDR2 YNFKEQ.

The chain recombines TRBV5-4 with TRBJ1-2; D may be TRBD1 (6 bases). In germline, CDR1 is SGHNT, CDR2 YYREEE (reference sequence). V lost 5 bases and J 4 bases, leaving 12 bases between the germline ends. This CDR3 has 13 amino acids. The CDR3 loop is CASSSTGIYGYTF. CDR3 in DNA: TGTGCCAGCAGTTCTACAGGGATCTATGGCTACACCTTC.

V usage is TRBV2 and J usage is TRBJ1-3; possibly TRBD1 for D (6 bases). The ends were cut back, 7 bases at V and 1 base at J, with 14 bases in the middle. This CDR3 comprises 15 residues. Germline V gene data show CDR1 as SNHLY and CDR2 as FYNNEI. CDR3 sequence reads: CASTLGGASGNTIYF. The CDR3 nucleotides read TGTGCCAGCACTCTTGGGGGGGCATCTGGAAACACCATATATTTT.

DNA for the CDR3: TGTGCCAGCAGGCGGACAGGACCTAACTATGGCTACACCTTC. Translating gives CASRRTGPNYGYTF. The chain joins TRBV6-6 to TRBJ1-2; 7 positions agree with TRBD1. There are 14 residues in the CDR3. CDR1 is MNHNY, CDR2 SVGAGI, per germline (reference sequence). After removal of 6 bases from V and 0 bases from J, the junction contained 4 bases not matched to a gene.

The gene calls are TRBV3-1 (or the pseudogene TRBV3-2) and TRBJ2-4, with D possibly matching TRBD2 (7 bases). Germline V gene lookup returns CDR1 LGHDT and CDR2 YNNKEL (reference sequence). CDR3 length: 15 residues. The germline V and J ends were trimmed by 2 bases and 3 bases, with 11 bases remaining between them. The CDR3 bases are TGTGCCAGCAGCCAATGGGGGGGGCGCAAAAACATTCAGTACTTC. It is translated as CASSQWGGRKNIQYF.

V is TRBV6-5 and J is TRBJ1-1; 8 bases are a match to TRBD1. Trimming cost V 2 bases and J 1 base; bases outside gene matches: 3. This CDR3 has 15 amino acids. CDR1 and CDR2 (germline): MNHEY, SVGAGI. The CDR3 sequence: CASSYAGTGNTEAFF. CDR3 sequence (DNA): TGTGCCAGCAGTTACGCCGGGACAGGGAACACTGAAGCTTTCTTT.

The chain carries TRBV6-5 and TRBJ1-2; D may be TRBD1 (5 bases). CDR3 size: 15 residues. The germline V gene has CDR1 MNHEY and CDR2 SVGAGI. Trimming took off 0 bases at V and 4 bases at J, with 12 bases between the two ends. The CDR3 sequence is CASSYSAGGSYGYTF. For the CDR3, the DNA is TGTGCCAGCAGTTACTCGGCGGGGGGGAGCTATGGCTACACCTTC.

Only one count was recorded for this clone. The rearrangement links TRBV12-3 or TRBV12-4 to TRBJ2-1; D is ambiguous. V lost 6 bases and J 3 bases, leaving 9 bases between the germline ends. CDR3 length: 13 residues. CDR3 region: CASSPGNYNEQFF. The CDR3 nucleotides read TGTGCCAGCAGCCCCGGTAACTACAATGAGCAGTTCTTC.

The chain couples TRBV5-1 to TRBJ1-1, with TRBD1 matching 8 bases. V gave up 0 bases and J gave up 5 bases; unmatched junction bases: 6. This CDR3 region has 15 residues. Germline V gene sequence: CDR1 SGHRS, CDR2 YFSETQ. The DNA for the CDR3 is TGCGCCAGCAGCTTGGAACAGGGGGGAGTTACTGAAGCTTTCTTT. Amino acid sequence: CASSLEQGGVTEAFF.